A single sample is the source of the 18 T cell receptor beta chains below, sequenced in a study of shared clonotypes between healthy human individuals. The protocol was immunoSEQ multiplex PCR, while the TCRdb copy is restricted to in-frame clones and leaves out a portion. The sample has a few million clones; over 85% are singletons. The sequenced sample consisted of naive CD4+ T cells from PBMCs. Described subset: CD45RA+ positively selected. Receptors were obtained from a man aged 18 to 29 in good health. Some clones in this sample may be carry-over from other donors' samples.

V and J are TRBV19 and TRBJ2-6; D gene unclear. Trimming left V 3 bases short and J 10 bases short, with 4 bases between. The germline CDR1 and CDR2 sequences are LNHDA and SQIVND (reference sequence). This CDR3 has 11 residues. The CDR3 bases are TGTGCCAGTAGTATCCTAAACGTCCTGACTTTC. Translation gives CASSILNVLTF. Full variable domain (missing parts from reference TRBV19 and TRBJ2-6): DGGITQSPKYLFRKEGQNVTLSCEQNLNHDAMYWYRQDPGQGLRLIYYSQIVNDFQKGDIAEGYSVSREKKESFPLTVTSAQKNPTAFYLCASSILNVLTFGAGSRLTVL.

The chain joins TRBV9 to TRBJ1-2; no firm D call. Germline CDR1 reads SGDLS; CDR2 reads YYNGEE. The V gene lost 0 bases and the J gene lost 7 bases, with 16 bases spanning the gap. This CDR3 region has 15 residues. The CDR3 sequence: CASSVGSGGWFGYTF. The CDR3 bases are TGTGCCAGCAGCGTAGGATCGGGTGGATGGTTTGGCTACACCTTC. Full variable domain (rest looked up from reference TRBV9 and TRBJ1-2): DSGVTQTPKHLITATGQRVTLRCSPRSGDLSVYWYQQSLDQGLQFLIQYYNGEERAKGNILERFSAQQFPDLHSELNLSSLELGDSALYFCASSVGSGGWFGYTFGSGTRLTVV.

The CDR3 nucleotides read TGCGCCAGCAGCTACCGCAGGGGGGCCCTCGTCGAGCAGTTCTTC. Protein product: CASSYRRGALVEQFF. This chain joins TRBV5-1 and TRBJ2-1, with D possibly TRBD1 on 7 matching bases. Per the germline V gene, CDR1 is SGHRS and CDR2 is YFSETQ. This CDR3 contains 15 residues. The ends were cut back, 3 bases at V and 10 bases at J, with 20 bases in the middle. Full variable domain (outside the CDR3, taken from reference TRBV5-1 and TRBJ2-1): KAGVTQTPRYLIKTRGQQVTLSCSPISGHRSVSWYQQTPGQGLQFLFEYFSETQRNKGNFPGRFSGRQFSNSRSEMNVSTLELGDSALYLCASSYRRGALVEQFFGPGTRLTVL.

The genes are TRBV6-6 and TRBJ2-7; D is unclear. This CDR3 has 12 residues. V lost 7 bases and J 4 bases, leaving 11 bases between the germline ends. Germline V gene data show CDR1 as MNHNY and CDR2 as SVGAGI (reference sequence). In DNA form, the CDR3 reads TGTGCCAGCACAGGCCTGGGGTACGAGCAGTACTTC. Its translation: CASTGLGYEQYF.

This rearrangement joins TRBV7-2 to TRBJ1-4; D uncertain. The V gene lost 6 bases and the J gene lost 0 bases, with 11 bases spanning the gap. This CDR3 spans 15 amino acids. Germline V CDR1 and CDR2: SGHTA, FQGNSA. CDR3 protein: CASSSRSTTNEKLFF. In DNA, the CDR3 is TGTGCCAGCAGTTCTAGATCCACAACTAATGAAAAACTGTTTTTT.

V gene TRBV9 combines with J gene TRBJ2-3, with 10 positions matching TRBD2. From germline, CDR1 is SGDLS and CDR2 YYNGEE. With V trimmed by 2 bases and J by 1 base, 7 bases remained unmatched. The CDR3 spans 17 residues. CDR3 sequence: CASSVPTTSGRTDTQYF. CDR3 nucleotide sequence: TGTGCCAGCAGCGTTCCGACGACTAGCGGGCGCACAGATACGCAGTATTTT. Filled out from reference TRBV9 and TRBJ2-3, the complete variable domain reads DSGVTQTPKHLITATGQRVTLRCSPRSGDLSVYWYQQSLDQGLQFLIQYYNGEERAKGNILERFSAQQFPDLHSELNLSSLELGDSALYFCASSVPTTSGRTDTQYFGPGTRLTVL.

The V call is TRBV5-1, the J call TRBJ1-1; 8 bases are shared with TRBD1. Trimming cost V 0 bases and J 7 bases; bases outside gene matches: 2. Germline CDR1 is SGHRS and CDR2 is YFSETQ. The length of the CDR3 is 13 residues. The DNA of the CDR3 is TGCGCCAGCAGCTTGGAAGGGACAGGTGAAGCTTTCTTT. This sequence encodes CASSLEGTGEAFF.

The chain employs TRBV7-9 and TRBJ2-1; the match to TRBD2 covers 7 bases. V trimming: 5 bases; J trimming: 2 bases; junction bases outside the gene matches: 9. Looked up from germline, CDR1 is SEHNR and CDR2 is FQNEAQ (reference sequence). This CDR3 is built from 16 residues. CDR3 in DNA: TGTGCCAGCAGCAATAAGGCTAGCGGTACCTACAATGAGCAGTTCTTC. Translating it yields CASSNKASGTYNEQFF.

The chain has TRBV25-1 and TRBJ1-2, with 7 nucleotides matching TRBD1. V lost 8 bases to trimming and J lost 4 bases; unmatched junction nucleotides: 7. The length of the CDR3 is 13 residues. The germline gives CDR1 MGHDK, CDR2 SYGVNS. This CDR3 is CASSSGTVYGYTF. CDR3 bases: TGTGCCAGCTCTTCCGGGACAGTCTATGGCTACACCTTC.

With respect to this clone: Other DNA sequences from this sample encode an identical CDR3 as well. J is TRBJ2-3 and V is TRBV18, with 7 nucleotides matching TRBD1. The CDR3 is 16 residues long. Looked up from germline, CDR1 is KGHSH and CDR2 is LQKENI. J gave up 1 base and V 0 bases, and 4 bases lay outside the gene matches. In DNA, the CDR3 is TGTGCCAGCTCACCACCCCGACAGGGTGGCACAGATACGCAGTATTTT. As protein: CASSPPRQGGTDTQYF.

The chain has TRBV27 and TRBJ1-2, with 12 bases identical to TRBD1. Looked up from germline, CDR1 is MNHEY and CDR2 is SMNVEV (reference sequence). V lost 4 bases and J lost 6; bases outside the gene matches: 9. The CDR3 length is 16 residues. The DNA of the CDR3 is TGTGCCAGCAGTTCCCTCCGGGACAGGGGGCTGAATGGCTACACCTTC. As protein: CASSSLRDRGLNGYTF.

The genes are TRBV28 and TRBJ2-1; D ambiguous. The CDR3 runs to 17 residues. Deletions cut 6 bases from V and 4 bases from J, with 22 bases between. Germline V CDR1 and CDR2: MDHEN, SYDVKM. In DNA form, the CDR3 reads TGTGCCAGCAGCTATCCCGGAGTCCTTGGGCTATACAATGAGCAGTTCTTC. Encoded protein: CASSYPGVLGLYNEQFF.

The chain is built from TRBV4-1 and TRBJ1-4; TRBD1 is a possible D gene (5 bases). The CDR3 contains 14 residues. The V end lost 3 bases, the J end lost 5 bases, and 10 bases lay between the germline ends. Germline assignment: CDR1 MGHRA and CDR2 YSYEKL. This CDR3 is CASSQGGGNEKLFF. Written as DNA, the CDR3 is TGCGCCAGCAGCCAGGGCGGGGGGAATGAAAAACTGTTTTTT.

The chain combines TRBV28 with TRBJ2-7, with D perhaps matching TRBD1 or TRBD2 (5 bases each). Germline V CDR1 and CDR2: MDHEN, SYDVKM. The CDR3 has 13 amino acids. V was pared by 6 bases and J by 4 bases, with 13 bases between. The CDR3 sequence: CASSVPGRYEQYF. CDR3 DNA: TGTGCCAGCAGCGTCCCGGGACGGTACGAGCAGTACTTC.

J is TRBJ1-1 and V is TRBV7-2; D is perhaps TRBD1 (5 bases). The CDR3 spans 15 residues. Germline CDR1 SGHTA, CDR2 FQGNSA. With 1 base removed from V and 4 bases from J, the gap between germline ends came to 13 bases. The CDR3, as DNA: TGTGCCAGCAGCTTAGAAGGTTTTAGGGGCACTGAAGCTTTCTTT. Encoded protein: CASSLEGFRGTEAFF.

The chain couples TRBV15 to TRBJ2-2; D not certain. The germline CDR1 and CDR2 sequences are LNHNV and YYDKDF (reference sequence). The CDR3 has 14 amino acids. V was clipped by 6 bases and J by 6 bases, with 14 bases between them. CDR3 sequence (DNA): TGTGCCACCAGAGGAAATATACGTTCCGGGGAGCTGTTTTTT. Translation: CATRGNIRSGELFF.

Worth noting for this clone: Additional DNA sequences in this sample encode the identical CDR3. The rearrangement links TRBV9 to TRBJ1-1; no reliable D call. V lost 0 bases to trimming and J lost 5 bases, with 8 bases between them. The CDR3 contains 13 residues. CDR1 and CDR2 (germline): SGDLS, YYNGEE. CDR3 nucleotides: TGTGCCAGCAGCGTAGACACGGGGACTGAAGCTTTCTTT. It specifies CASSVDTGTEAFF. The entire variable domain, with the rest obtained from reference TRBV9 and TRBJ1-1, is as follows: DSGVTQTPKHLITATGQRVTLRCSPRSGDLSVYWYQQSLDQGLQFLIQYYNGEERAKGNILERFSAQQFPDLHSELNLSSLELGDSALYFCASSVDTGTEAFFGQGTRLTVV.

The rearrangement joins TRBV5-1 to TRBJ2-1; TRBD2 matches 8 bases. With V trimmed by 0 bases and J by 2 bases, 4 bases remained unmatched. Looked up from germline, CDR1 is SGHRS and CDR2 is YFSETQ. The CDR3 loop spans 16 amino acids. The CDR3 nucleotides are TGCGCCAGCAGCTTGGCTCGAGCGGGAGCCTACAATGAGCAGTTCTTC. This translates into CASSLARAGAYNEQFF.